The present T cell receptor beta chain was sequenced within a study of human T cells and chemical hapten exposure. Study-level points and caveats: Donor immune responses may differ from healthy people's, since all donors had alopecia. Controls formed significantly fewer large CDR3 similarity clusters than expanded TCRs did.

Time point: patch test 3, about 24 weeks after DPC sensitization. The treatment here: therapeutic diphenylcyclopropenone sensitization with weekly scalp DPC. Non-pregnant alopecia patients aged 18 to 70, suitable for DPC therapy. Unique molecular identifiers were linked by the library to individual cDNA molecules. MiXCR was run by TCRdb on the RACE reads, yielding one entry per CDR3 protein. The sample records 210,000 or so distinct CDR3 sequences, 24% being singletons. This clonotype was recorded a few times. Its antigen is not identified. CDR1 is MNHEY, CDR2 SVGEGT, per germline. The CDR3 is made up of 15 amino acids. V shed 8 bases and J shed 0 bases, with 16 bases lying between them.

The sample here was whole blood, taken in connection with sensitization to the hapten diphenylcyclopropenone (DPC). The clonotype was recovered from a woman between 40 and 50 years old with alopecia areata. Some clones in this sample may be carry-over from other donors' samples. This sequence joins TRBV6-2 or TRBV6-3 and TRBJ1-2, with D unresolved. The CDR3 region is CASATPRSTNYGYTF. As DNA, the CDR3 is TGTGCCAGCGCAACCCCCCGTTCCACTAACTATGGCTACACCTTC.